This passage covers 18 T cell receptor beta chains from one sample sequenced in a study of blood T cell repertoires in COVID-19. Repertoires were generated with immunoSEQ multiplex PCR, while TCRdb's copy carries only in-frame clones and drops some. The table shows about 99,000 clones, with 84% occurring only once. Sequenced input: peripheral blood. These receptors came from a human donor in a cohort sampled during active or convalescent COVID-19.

The V and J genes are TRBV6-5 and TRBJ1-2; no clear D. CDR3 length equals 14 residues. Trimming removed 4 bases from V and 3 bases from J, with 12 bases in between. Germline V gene data show CDR1 as MNHEY and CDR2 as SVGAGI. CDR3 amino acids: CASSSYAGDYGYTF. DNA of the CDR3: TGTGCCAGCAGTTCTTATGCAGGCGACTATGGCTACACCTTC.

The chain carries TRBV12-5 and TRBJ2-7; 7 bases line up with TRBD1. The CDR3 is 16 amino acids. Germline V gene data show CDR1 as LGHNT and CDR2 as FRNRAP. Trimming at V came to 1 base and at J to 7 bases, leaving 13 bases not matched to a gene. CDR3 region: CASGLDNRGESREQYF. The DNA of the CDR3 is TGTGCTAGTGGTTTGGACAACAGGGGAGAGAGCAGGGAGCAGTACTTC. Full variable domain (missing parts from reference TRBV12-5 and TRBJ2-7): DARVTQTPRHKVTEMGQEVTMRCQPILGHNTVFWYRQTMMQGLELLAYFRNRAPLDDSGMPKDRFSAEMPDATLATLKIQPSEPRDSAVYFCASGLDNRGESREQYFGPGTRLTVT.

The V call is TRBV7-3, the J call TRBJ2-3; 8 nucleotides align to TRBD2. With 1 base clipped from V and 4 bases from J, the junction kept 4 bases outside the gene matches. Germline CDR1 and CDR2: SGHTA and FQGTGA. This CDR3 comprises 15 residues. DNA for the CDR3: TGTGCCAGCAGCTTAAGTAGCGGGGCGGCAGATACGCAGTATTTT. Translating it yields CASSLSSGAADTQYF.

This chain connects TRBV5-4 to TRBJ2-1; tentative D call: TRBD1 (6 bases). V was clipped by 6 bases and J by 7 bases, with 20 bases between them. The CDR3 contains 15 residues. Germline V gene sequence: CDR1 SGHNT, CDR2 YYREEE (reference sequence). The CDR3 nucleotides are TGTGCCAGCACCCATCAGGGGACCCAGGTGAATGAGCAGTTCTTC. As protein: CASTHQGTQVNEQFF.

V gene TRBV5-6 combines with J gene TRBJ2-3; no definite D call. Germline V lookup: CDR1 SGHDT, CDR2 YYEEEE. Trimming left V 2 bases short and J 1 base short, with 14 bases between. The CDR3 spans 16 residues. For the CDR3, the DNA is TGTGCCAGCAGCTTTCTCAGCGTTCCGGGCACAGATACGCAGTATTTT. Its translation: CASSFLSVPGTDTQYF.

The rearrangement uses TRBV6-4 and TRBJ2-3, with 14 bases matching TRBD2. Trimming cost V 0 bases and J 4 bases; bases outside gene matches: 0. The germline V gene encodes CDR1 MRHNA and CDR2 SNTAGT. The CDR3 loop spans 16 amino acids. CDR3 nucleotide sequence: TGTGCCAGCAGTGACTCGACTAGCGGGGGGGCAGATACGCAGTATTTT. Protein product: CASSDSTSGGADTQYF.

The J gene is TRBJ2-2, the V gene TRBV9; the match to TRBD2 covers 7 bases. CDR3 length: 13 amino acids. V lost 7 bases and J lost 0; bases outside the gene matches: 0. Germline CDR1 reads SGDLS; CDR2 reads YYNGEE. This CDR3 is CASGGANTGELFF. CDR3 bases: TGTGCCAGCGGGGGGGCGAACACCGGGGAGCTGTTTTTT.

J is TRBJ2-2 and V is TRBV5-6; D unresolved. V lost 4 bases and J lost 0, with 7 bases in between. This CDR3 is built from 14 residues. CDR1 is SGHDT, CDR2 YYEEEE, per germline. The CDR3 loop is CASSNGANTGELFF. Written as DNA, the CDR3 is TGTGCCAGCAGCAACGGAGCGAACACCGGGGAGCTGTTTTTT.

The chain couples TRBV5-1 to TRBJ2-1, with a possible D match to TRBD1 (6 bases). CDR1 and CDR2 from the germline V gene are SGHRS and YFSETQ. This CDR3 contains 15 residues. V lost 0 bases to trimming and J lost 8 bases, with 15 bases between them. The CDR3 loop reads CASSLVGGEIDEQFF. Written as DNA, the CDR3 is TGCGCCAGCAGCTTGGTAGGGGGAGAAATCGATGAGCAGTTCTTC.

J is TRBJ2-7 and V is TRBV6-5; TRBD1 agrees at 8 bases. The CDR3 spans 14 residues. Germline-derived CDR1 and CDR2 are MNHEY and SVGAGI. V was clipped by 5 bases and J by 2 bases; unmatched bases: 5. The CDR3 is CASSRDRKTYEQYF. CDR3 bases: TGTGCCAGCAGTCGGGACAGGAAAACCTACGAGCAGTACTTC.

The gene calls are TRBV9 and TRBJ2-3, with a weak D call TRBD2 (5 bases). This CDR3 is built from 15 residues. CDR1 and CDR2 from the germline V gene are SGDLS and YYNGEE. The V end lost 4 bases, the J end lost 2 bases, and 14 bases lay between the germline ends. The CDR3 loop reads CASSPRGAATDTQYF. As DNA, the CDR3 is TGTGCCAGCAGCCCCCGCGGAGCGGCCACAGATACGCAGTATTTT.

The V call is TRBV6-5, the J call TRBJ2-3, with D maybe TRBD2 (5 bases). Germline loops: CDR1 MNHEY, CDR2 SVGAGI. V shed 6 bases and J shed 5 bases, with 15 bases lying between them. The CDR3 runs 14 residues. The CDR3 loop reads CASRDGNGVDTQYF. The CDR3 coding sequence is TGTGCCAGCAGGGACGGGAATGGAGTAGATACGCAGTATTTT.

This chain uses TRBV5-1 with TRBJ2-3; no definite D call. The CDR3 is made up of 13 amino acids. The V and J ends lost 1 base and 5 bases respectively, with 8 bases between them. Per germline, CDR1 SGHRS and CDR2 YFSETQ. CDR3 loop: CASSLNARDTQYF. CDR3 DNA: TGCGCCAGCAGCTTGAACGCCAGAGATACGCAGTATTTT.

The chain combines TRBV5-1 with TRBJ1-2; 8 nucleotides align to TRBD1. Trimming took 0 bases from V and 7 from J; bases not matched to a gene: 2. Germline CDR1 is SGHRS and CDR2 is YFSETQ. CDR3 size: 13 residues. CDR3 sequence: CASSLGQGFGYTF. For the CDR3, the DNA is TGCGCCAGCAGCTTGGGACAGGGGTTTGGCTACACCTTC.

The chain employs TRBV5-1 and TRBJ2-7; 7 bases map to TRBD1. Losses at the gene ends were 6 bases for V and 2 bases for J; bases not matched to a gene: 8. The CDR3 consists of 14 residues. The V gene's germline CDR1 is SGHRS and CDR2 YFSETQ. DNA for the CDR3: TGCGCCAGCACACGGGACAGAGGGACCTACGAGCAGTACTTC. Its protein is CASTRDRGTYEQYF.

The V and J genes are TRBV6-6 and TRBJ1-2; 10 bases fit TRBD1. After removal of 8 bases from V and 5 bases from J, the junction contained 8 bases not matched to a gene. The CDR3 extends over 14 amino acids. Germline assignment: CDR1 MNHNY and CDR2 SVGAGI (reference sequence). For the CDR3, the DNA is TGTGCCAGCGCACACGACAGGGGGCTTTATGGCTACACCTTC. The encoded protein is CASAHDRGLYGYTF.

The CDR3 loop reads CASFWGQGMAGELFF. In DNA, the CDR3 is TGTGCCAGCTTCTGGGGACAGGGGATGGCCGGGGAGCTGTTTTTT. The chain combines TRBV7-9 with TRBJ2-2, with TRBD1 matching over 10 bases. This CDR3 comprises 15 residues. Trimming at V came to 8 bases and at J to 6 bases, leaving 9 bases not matched to a gene. Germline loops: CDR1 SEHNR, CDR2 FQNEAQ (reference sequence).

J is TRBJ2-1 and V is TRBV11-3; D remains ambiguous. In germline, CDR1 is SGHNT, CDR2 YENEEA. The ends were cut back, 3 bases at V and 13 bases at J, with 10 bases in the middle. The CDR3 length is 11 residues. CDR3 amino acids: CASSFKWSQFF. Written as DNA, the CDR3 is TGTGCCAGCAGCTTTAAATGGAGTCAGTTCTTC.